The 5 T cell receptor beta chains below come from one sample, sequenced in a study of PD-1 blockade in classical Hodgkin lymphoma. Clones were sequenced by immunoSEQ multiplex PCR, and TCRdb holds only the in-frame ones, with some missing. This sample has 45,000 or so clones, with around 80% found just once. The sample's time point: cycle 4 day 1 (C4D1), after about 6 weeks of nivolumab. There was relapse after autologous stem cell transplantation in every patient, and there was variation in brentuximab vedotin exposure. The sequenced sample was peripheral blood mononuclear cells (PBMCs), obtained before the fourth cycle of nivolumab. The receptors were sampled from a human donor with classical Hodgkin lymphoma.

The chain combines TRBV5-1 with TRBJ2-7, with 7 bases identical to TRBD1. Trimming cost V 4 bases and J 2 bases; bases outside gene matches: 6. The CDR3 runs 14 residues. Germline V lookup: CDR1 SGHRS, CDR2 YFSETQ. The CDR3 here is CASSLATGAYEQYF. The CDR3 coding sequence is TGCGCCAGCAGCCTGGCTACAGGGGCCTACGAGCAGTACTTC.

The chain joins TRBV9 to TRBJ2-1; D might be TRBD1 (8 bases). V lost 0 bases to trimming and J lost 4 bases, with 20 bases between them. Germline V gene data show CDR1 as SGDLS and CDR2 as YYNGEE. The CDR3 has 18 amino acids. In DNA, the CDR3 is TGTGCCAGCAGCGTAGGAGGGGAAGGACAGGGACTATACAATGAGCAGTTCTTC. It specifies CASSVGGEGQGLYNEQFF.

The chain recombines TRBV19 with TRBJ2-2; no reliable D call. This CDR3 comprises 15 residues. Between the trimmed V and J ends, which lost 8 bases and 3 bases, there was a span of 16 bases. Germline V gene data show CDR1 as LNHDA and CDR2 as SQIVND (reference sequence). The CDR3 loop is CASSGWSDYTGELFF. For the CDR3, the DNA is TGTGCCAGTTCCGGGTGGAGCGATTACACCGGGGAGCTGTTTTTT.

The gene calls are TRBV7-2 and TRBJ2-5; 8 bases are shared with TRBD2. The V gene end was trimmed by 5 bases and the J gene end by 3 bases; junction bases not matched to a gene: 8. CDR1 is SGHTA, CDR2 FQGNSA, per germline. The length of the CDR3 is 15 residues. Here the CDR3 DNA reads TGTGCCAGCAGCCCCCGGACTAGCCCTGAAGAGACCCAGTACTTC. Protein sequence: CASSPRTSPEETQYF.

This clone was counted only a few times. The CDR3 region has the DNA TGTGCCTGGAGGAAACTAGCGTGGAGGACAGATACGCAGTATTTT. It yields the protein CAWRKLAWRTDTQYF. The rearrangement joins TRBV30 to TRBJ2-3; TRBD2 matches 7 bases. This CDR3 has 15 amino acids. V lost 3 bases, J lost 3 bases, and 9 bases stayed unmatched. Looked up from germline, CDR1 is GTSNPN and CDR2 is SVGIG (reference sequence).